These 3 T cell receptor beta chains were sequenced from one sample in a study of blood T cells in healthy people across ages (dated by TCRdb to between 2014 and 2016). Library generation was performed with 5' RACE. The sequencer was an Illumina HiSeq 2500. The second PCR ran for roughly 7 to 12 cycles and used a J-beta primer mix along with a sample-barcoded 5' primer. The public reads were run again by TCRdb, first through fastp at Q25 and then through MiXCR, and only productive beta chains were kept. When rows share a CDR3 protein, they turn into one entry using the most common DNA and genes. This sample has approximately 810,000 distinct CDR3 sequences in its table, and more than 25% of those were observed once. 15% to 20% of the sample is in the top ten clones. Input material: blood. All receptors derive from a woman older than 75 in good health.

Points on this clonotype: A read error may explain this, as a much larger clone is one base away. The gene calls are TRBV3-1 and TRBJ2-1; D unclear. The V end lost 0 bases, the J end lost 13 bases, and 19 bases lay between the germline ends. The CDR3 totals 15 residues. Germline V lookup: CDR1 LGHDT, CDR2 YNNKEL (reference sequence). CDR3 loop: CASSQDPISGETQFF. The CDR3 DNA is TGTGCCAGCAGCCAAGACCCAATTTCCGGAGAGACCCAGTTCTTC.

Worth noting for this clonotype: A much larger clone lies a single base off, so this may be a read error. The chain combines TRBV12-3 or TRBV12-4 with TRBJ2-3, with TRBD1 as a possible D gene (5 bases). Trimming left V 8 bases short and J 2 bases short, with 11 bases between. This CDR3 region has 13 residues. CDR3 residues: CASPRQLTDTQYF. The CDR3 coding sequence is TGTGCCAGCCCAAGACAGCTCACAGATACGCAGTATTTT.

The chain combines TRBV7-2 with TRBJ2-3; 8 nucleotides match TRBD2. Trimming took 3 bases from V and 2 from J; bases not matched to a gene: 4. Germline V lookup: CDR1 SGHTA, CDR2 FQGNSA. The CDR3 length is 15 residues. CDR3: CASSFKRGFTDTQYF. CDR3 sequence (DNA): TGTGCCAGCAGCTTCAAGCGGGGGTTCACAGATACGCAGTATTTT.